This T cell receptor (beta chain) is from a study of identical twins. TCRdb reanalysed the 5' RACE reads using MiXCR and keeps one entry per CDR3 protein. The table includes about 240,000 distinct CDR3 sequences, 6% to 8.5% detected once. This CDR3 region has 15 residues. Trimming cost V 1 base and J 2 bases, with 10 bases left between them. Germline values: CDR1 SGHVS, CDR2 FNYEAQ. The sample was also reused in another study, on yellow fever vaccine responses in identical twins.

Source material: CD8+ T cells sorted from blood. The chain is built from TRBV7-6 and TRBJ2-3; D gene uncertain. This receptor was taken from a woman aged 18-30 years in good health. Here the CDR3 reads CASSLEARITDTQYF. The DNA of the CDR3 is TGTGCCAGCAGCTTAGAGGCAAGAATCACAGATACGCAGTATTTT.